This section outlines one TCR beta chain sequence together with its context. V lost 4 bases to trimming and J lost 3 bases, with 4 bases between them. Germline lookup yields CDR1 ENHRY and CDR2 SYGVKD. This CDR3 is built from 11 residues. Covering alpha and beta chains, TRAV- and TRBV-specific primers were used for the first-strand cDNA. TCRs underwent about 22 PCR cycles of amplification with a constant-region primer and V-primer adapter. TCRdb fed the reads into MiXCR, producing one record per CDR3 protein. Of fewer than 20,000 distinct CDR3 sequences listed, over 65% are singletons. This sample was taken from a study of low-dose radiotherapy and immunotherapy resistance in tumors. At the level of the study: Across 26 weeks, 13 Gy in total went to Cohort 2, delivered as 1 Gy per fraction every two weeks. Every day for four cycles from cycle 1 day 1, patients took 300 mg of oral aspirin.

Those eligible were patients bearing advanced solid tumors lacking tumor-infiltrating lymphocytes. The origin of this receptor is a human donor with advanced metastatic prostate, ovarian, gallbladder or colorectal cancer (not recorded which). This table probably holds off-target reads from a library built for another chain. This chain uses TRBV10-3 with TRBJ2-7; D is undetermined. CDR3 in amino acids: CAISAFYEQYF. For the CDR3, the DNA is TGTGCCATCAGTGCCTTCTACGAGCAGTACTTC.